The 25 T cell receptor beta chains below all came from one sample that was sequenced in a study of cytomegalovirus exposure and HLA in healthy donors. Primers included in the PCR were 60 Vbeta and 13 Jbeta primers. TCRdb's table, derived via immunoSEQ multiplex PCR, lists solely in-frame clones and lacks some. The sample has tens of thousands of clones; around two thirds are singletons. Specimen: PBMCs. The receptors derive from a man aged 55 to 70 in good health and CMV-seropositive.

The genes are TRBV4-2 and TRBJ2-6, with 8 bases that match TRBD2. V shed 8 bases and J 3 bases; nucleotides not matched to a gene: 9. The CDR3 is 16 residues long. Germline-derived CDR1 and CDR2 are LGHNA and YNFKEQ. CDR3 sequence (DNA): TGTGCCAGCGCCCCGGGGGGGGTTGGTGGGGCCAACGTCCTGACTTTC. Amino acid sequence: CASAPGGVGGANVLTF.

The chain uses TRBV5-5 and TRBJ2-5; unclear D gene. Trimming took off 1 base at V and 7 bases at J, with 8 bases between the two ends. This CDR3 has 12 amino acids. In germline, CDR1 is SGHKS, CDR2 YYEKEE (reference sequence). CDR3 protein: CASSLTGGTQYF. The DNA for the CDR3 is TGTGCCAGCAGCTTGACTGGTGGGACCCAGTACTTC. Variable domain in full (rest from reference TRBV5-5 and TRBJ2-5): DAGVTQSPTHLIKTRGQQVTLRCSPISGHKSVSWYQQVLGQGPQFIFQYYEKEERGRGNFPDRFSARQFPNYSSELNVNALLLGDSALYLCASSLTGGTQYFGPGTRLLVL.

This chain connects TRBV29-1 to TRBJ2-1, with D perhaps TRBD2 (5 bases). There are 12 residues in the CDR3. V lost 7 bases and J 5 bases, leaving 12 bases between the germline ends. Germline CDR1 reads SQVTM; CDR2 reads ANQGSEA. Here the CDR3 reads CSGRRVHNEQFF. CDR3 in DNA: TGCAGCGGCCGGCGGGTGCACAATGAGCAGTTCTTC.

The V call is TRBV15, the J call TRBJ2-7; 11 bases line up with TRBD2. The CDR3 contains 17 residues. The germline CDR1 and CDR2 sequences are LNHNV and YYDKDF (reference sequence). The junction had 9 bases not matched to a gene; V was cut back by 0 bases and J by 5 bases. CDR3 DNA: TGTGCCACCAGCAGAGATCGGATAGCGGGGGGGCAAAACGAGCAGTACTTC. Translation gives CATSRDRIAGGQNEQYF.

CDR3 residues: CASSTDRVENTEAFF. The CDR3 DNA is TGTGCCAGCAGTACGGACAGGGTCGAGAACACTGAAGCTTTCTTT. The V and J genes are TRBV28 and TRBJ1-1; 8 bases agree with TRBD1. The junction had 6 bases not matched to a gene; V was cut back by 5 bases and J by 1 base. CDR1 is MDHEN, CDR2 SYDVKM, per germline. The CDR3 has 15 amino acids.

V and J are TRBV5-1 and TRBJ2-6; no reliable D call. The V gene's germline CDR1 is SGHRS and CDR2 YFSETQ. CDR3 length: 15 residues. Deletions cut 2 bases from V and 0 bases from J, with 6 bases between. CDR3 DNA: TGCGCCAGCAGCTTTACGAGCTCTGGGGCCAACGTCCTGACTTTC. Residues: CASSFTSSGANVLTF.

The chain has TRBV29-1 and TRBJ2-7, with D perhaps matching TRBD1 (6 bases). Trimming left V 1 base short and J 0 bases short, with 13 bases between. Looked up from germline, CDR1 is SQVTM and CDR2 is ANQGSEA. The CDR3 is 15 residues long. Written as DNA, the CDR3 is TGCAGCGTTGAAGGGGAAGGCAGGGGCTCCTACGAGCAGTACTTC. This sequence encodes CSVEGEGRGSYEQYF.

A remark on this clone: One end of the junction does not line up with germline, which may come from a read error. This chain joins TRBV5-6 and TRBJ1-5; unclear D gene. In germline, CDR1 is SGHDT, CDR2 YYEEEE. The CDR3 has 15 amino acids. The chain's CDR3 is CASNLGAEGNQPQHF. CDR3 DNA sequence: TGTGCCAGCAACTTGGGCGCGGAGGGCAATCAGCCCCAGCATTTT.

This clone was seen a few times. The chain combines TRBV5-8 with TRBJ2-1; 8 bases are a match to TRBD2. The V gene end was trimmed by 4 bases and the J gene end by 6 bases; junction bases not matched to a gene: 9. Per germline, CDR1 SGHTS and CDR2 YDEGEE. The CDR3 consists of 15 residues. The CDR3: CASSPGLVGVNEQFF. The CDR3 DNA reads TGTGCCAGCAGCCCGGGACTAGTTGGGGTCAATGAGCAGTTCTTC.

This chain connects TRBV5-6 to TRBJ2-6; D remains unclear. Trimming shortened V by 6 bases and J by 0 bases, and 7 bases separated the two germline ends. Germline V gene data show CDR1 as SGHDT and CDR2 as YYEEEE. This CDR3 comprises 14 residues. CDR3: CASKPGSGANVLTF. DNA of the CDR3: TGTGCCAGCAAACCGGGCTCTGGGGCCAACGTCCTGACTTTC.

The chain uses TRBV2 and TRBJ2-7; 8 bases line up with TRBD1. The ends lost 1 base at V and 5 bases at J; junction bases unmatched: 7. This CDR3 has 15 residues. CDR1 is SNHLY and CDR2 is FYNNEI in the germline V gene. The DNA of the CDR3 is TGTGCCAGCAGTGAAGTGCCCGGACAGGGCAACGAGCAGTACTTC. Encoded protein: CASSEVPGQGNEQYF.

The chain has TRBV12-5 and TRBJ2-2, with 13 bases matching TRBD2. The junction had 0 bases not matched to a gene; V was cut back by 1 base and J by 1 base. This CDR3 is 17 amino acids long. Germline V gene sequence: CDR1 LGHNT, CDR2 FRNRAP. CDR3 DNA: TGTGCTAGTGGTTTGGGGACTAGCGGGAGGAACACCGGGGAGCTGTTTTTT. Protein sequence: CASGLGTSGRNTGELFF.

V is TRBV13 and J is TRBJ2-2; the match to TRBD2 covers 7 bases. With V trimmed by 4 bases and J by 1 base, 3 bases remained unmatched. The germline gives CDR1 PRHDT, CDR2 FYEKMQ (reference sequence). This CDR3 has 15 amino acids. The CDR3 loop reads CASSSKRGNTGELFF. CDR3 coding DNA: TGTGCCAGCAGCTCTAAGCGGGGGAACACCGGGGAGCTGTTTTTT.

This sequence joins TRBV21-1 and TRBJ2-6; no check of the table's D call, TRBD1, against the DNA was made. TRBV21-1 is deemed a pseudogene. There are 22 residues in the CDR3. This CDR3 is CASSKNRQGLLSCLSGANVLTF. CDR3 in DNA: TGTGCCAGCAGCAAGAATAGACAGGGGCTCCTTTCTTGCCTTTCTGGGGCCAACGTCCTGACTTTC.

The chain combines TRBV6-5 with TRBJ1-2; tentatively, D is TRBD1 (6 bases). The germline gives CDR1 MNHEY, CDR2 SVGAGI. V was shortened by 6 bases and J by 10 bases, with 21 bases between the two germline ends. The CDR3 loop spans 14 amino acids. Here the CDR3 reads CASSNKGGGVYYTF. CDR3 nucleotides: TGTGCCAGCAGCAACAAGGGGGGGGGCGTGTACTACACCTTC.

The chain employs TRBV19 and TRBJ2-3; D ambiguous. Germline loops: CDR1 LNHDA, CDR2 SQIVND (reference sequence). This CDR3 has 12 amino acids. V lost 5 bases and J lost 4, with 7 bases in between. CDR3 protein: CASSFIADTQYF. The CDR3, as DNA: TGTGCCAGTAGTTTCATAGCAGATACGCAGTATTTT.

The gene calls are TRBV5-4 and TRBJ2-5; the D gene is possibly TRBD1 (5 bases). Trimming removed 2 bases from V and 9 bases from J, with 14 bases in between. Per germline, CDR1 SGHNT and CDR2 YYREEE (reference sequence). CDR3 length: 13 residues. CDR3 bases: TGTGCCAGCAGCTTCCGGGCCCAAGGGGCCCAGTACTTC. Translated: CASSFRAQGAQYF.

The rearrangement links TRBV11-2 to TRBJ1-2, with 12 positions matching TRBD1. The CDR3 loop spans 16 amino acids. Germline V CDR1 and CDR2: SGHAT, FQNNGV. V gave up 4 bases and J gave up 8 bases; unmatched junction bases: 11. CDR3 in amino acids: CASSSGTGGGRWGYTF. CDR3 DNA: TGTGCCAGCAGCTCCGGGACAGGGGGCGGACGTTGGGGCTACACCTTC.

The chain carries TRBV27 and TRBJ2-7; possible D gene TRBD2, 6 bases. The CDR3 is made up of 14 amino acids. Germline lookup yields CDR1 MNHEY and CDR2 SMNVEV (reference sequence). V lost 3 bases to trimming and J lost 5 bases, with 14 bases between them. The CDR3 nucleotides are TGTGCCAGCAGTTTTAAGGCAGGGAGGAACGAGCAGTACTTC. It translates to CASSFKAGRNEQYF.

This clone was seen a handful of times. The V and J genes are TRBV4-2 and TRBJ2-2; tentative D call: TRBD1 (6 bases). Germline CDR1 and CDR2: LGHNA and YNFKEQ. The CDR3 covers 16 residues. V was trimmed by 3 bases and J by 4 bases, leaving 15 bases between them. The CDR3 coding sequence is TGTGCCAGCAGCCAGCAACCGGGACAACTCACCGGGGAGCTGTTTTTT. The encoded protein is CASSQQPGQLTGELFF.

The chain recombines TRBV10-3 with TRBJ2-3; perhaps TRBD2 as D (5 bases). The CDR3 covers 16 residues. Germline CDR1 is ENHRY and CDR2 is SYGVKD. Trimming pared 3 bases from V and 4 bases from J, leaving 17 bases between. The CDR3 sequence is CAISEGEAVRADTQYF. The DNA of the CDR3 is TGTGCCATCAGTGAAGGAGAAGCGGTTAGGGCAGATACGCAGTATTTT.

Only a few counts were recorded for this clone. The chain recombines TRBV9 with TRBJ1-2, with a weak D call TRBD1 (5 bases). The germline V gene encodes CDR1 SGDLS and CDR2 YYNGEE. There are 11 residues in the CDR3. V was shortened by 7 bases and J by 3 bases, with 7 bases between the two germline ends. The DNA of the CDR3 is TGTGCCAGCGGACAAGACTATGGCTACACCTTC. Its protein is CASGQDYGYTF.

The chain combines TRBV2 with TRBJ2-3; 8 bases line up with TRBD2. The germline V gene has CDR1 SNHLY and CDR2 FYNNEI. Trimming at V came to 9 bases and at J to 2 bases, leaving 10 bases not matched to a gene. This CDR3 has 15 residues. Here the CDR3 reads CARMERETYTDTQYF. DNA of the CDR3: TGTGCCAGGATGGAGCGGGAGACCTACACAGATACGCAGTATTTT.

V gene TRBV5-8 combines with J gene TRBJ2-7; 9 bases align to TRBD2. This CDR3 comprises 13 residues. Germline CDR1 reads SGHTS; CDR2 reads YDEGEE. V gave up 4 bases and J gave up 4 bases; unmatched junction bases: 3. The CDR3 loop is CASSRTSVYEQYF. Written as DNA, the CDR3 is TGTGCCAGCAGCCGGACTAGCGTGTACGAGCAGTACTTC.

This clone turned up a few times. The V gene is TRBV5-6, the J gene TRBJ1-2; 9 bases map to TRBD1. With 3 bases clipped from V and 4 bases from J, the junction kept 1 base outside the gene matches. In germline, CDR1 is SGHDT, CDR2 YYEEEE. The CDR3 is 13 amino acids. Here the CDR3 reads CASSSTGGYGYTF. The CDR3 region has the DNA TGTGCCAGCAGCTCGACAGGGGGCTATGGCTACACCTTC.